This TCR beta chain was recovered during a study of regulatory T cells in long-lasting Graves disease. General study findings and limits: Between persistent patients, 2,500 to 3,500 public clonotypes were shared, exceeding the approximately 900 shared between new patients.

This clonotype has just one count. What it binds is unknown. The V gene lost 6 bases and the J gene lost 6 bases, with 7 bases spanning the gap. There are 11 residues in the CDR3. Germline CDR1 SNHLY, CDR2 FYNNEI. Building of the TCR beta libraries involved iRepertoire HTBI primers and Arm-PCR of CDR3 regions. One entry per CDR3 protein, called by TCRdb with MiXCR from the multiplex PCR reads. The table shows roughly 700,000 distinct CDR3 sequences, with 25% to 35% occurring only once. Documented time point: persistent/refractory GD, antithyroid drugs over 5 years with positive TRAb. RNA from PBMCs was the source of the TCR library.

The chain recombines TRBV2 with TRBJ2-3; no clear D. The specimen comprised peripheral blood mononuclear cells (PBMCs), sampled when the disease was refractory, from a patient treated with antithyroid drugs. The sequence came from a female donor with Graves disease. The CDR3 protein is CASRGRDTQYF. The CDR3 DNA reads TGTGCCAGCAGGGGTCGGGATACGCAGTATTTT. The variable domain in full, completed from reference TRBV2 and TRBJ2-3, reads EPEVTQTPSHQVTQMGQEVILRCVPISNHLYFYWYRQILGQKVEFLVSFYNNEISEKSEIFDDQFSVERPDGSNFTLKIRSTKLEDSAMYFCASRGRDTQYFGPGTRLTVL.